This is a list of T cell receptor beta chains from one sample in a study of blood T cells in healthy people across ages. One entry per CDR3 protein, called by TCRdb with MiXCR from the 5' RACE reads. The table records approximately 730,000 distinct CDR3 sequences, less than 70% of them present only once. Material for sequencing was blood. Receptor source: a man of 80 years or more in good health. Each CDR3 is given with its conserved first and last residue. A D gene is named only where the DNA matches it firmly. Clone size is not always given. Where it is, it says once, few, many or a class for expanded clones.

v_call	j_call	clone_size	d_call	cdr3_aa	cdr3_nt
TRBV15	TRBJ1-4	few	-	CATSRVRRTQSLNEKLFF	TGTGCCACCAGCAGAGTGCGCCGGACTCAGAGCTTAAATGAAAAACTGTTTTTT
TRBV6-2/TRBV6-3	TRBJ1-2	few	-	CASSYSSIVGIRYTF	TGTGCCAGCAGTTACTCTTCGATAGTGGGCATCCGGTACACCTTC
TRBV20-1	TRBJ2-1	few	-	CSARGKREQFF	TGCAGTGCTAGAGGGAAAAGGGAGCAGTTCTTC
TRBV6-2/TRBV6-3	TRBJ2-3	-	-	CASSYSETGHRYAYF	TGTGCCAGCAGTTACTCAGAGACGGGGCACAGATACGCGTATTTT
TRBV20-1	TRBJ2-3	-	TRBD2	CSPREGTDTQYF	TGCAGCCCCCGGGAGGGCACAGATACGCAGTATTTT
TRBV7-2	TRBJ1-5	-	-	CASSRGRGNQPQHF	TGTGCCAGCAGCCGCGGACGGGGCAATCAGCCCCAGCATTTT
TRBV5-6	TRBJ2-4	-	-	CASSYRAKNIQYF	TGTGCCAGCAGCTACCGAGCCAAAAACATTCAGTACTTC
TRBV5-6	TRBJ2-3	-	TRBD2	CASSLGSGGHRYAYF	TGTGCCAGCAGCTTGGGTAGCGGGGGCCACAGATACGCGTATTTT
TRBV4-1	TRBJ2-1	-	-	CASSQPTVGSSYNEQFF	TGCGCCAGCAGCCAACCCACGGTCGGGAGCTCCTACAATGAGCAGTTCTTC
TRBV2	TRBJ1-2	-	-	CASSEAPGYGYTF	TGTGCCAGCAGTGAAGCGCCCGGATATGGCTACACCTTC
TRBV7-2	TRBJ1-5	-	-	CASSLRGYSNQPQHF	TGTGCCAGCAGCTTAAGGGGATATAGCAATCAGCCCCAGCATTTT
TRBV29-1	TRBJ1-1	-	TRBD1	CSVSKGGTANTEAFF	TGCAGCGTCTCTAAAGGGGGGACAGCCAACACTGAAGCTTTCTTT
TRBV5-1	TRBJ1-5	-	TRBD1	CASSLGDSGVSNQPQHF	TGCGCCAGCAGCTTAGGGGACAGCGGAGTTAGCAATCAGCCCCAGCATTTT
TRBV5-4	TRBJ2-3	many	-	CASSLEVAADTQYF	TGTGCCAGCAGCTTGGAGGTAGCGGCCGATACGCAGTATTTT
TRBV7-2	TRBJ2-7	once	-	CASSLGSATYEQYF	TGTGCCAGCAGCCTCGGGAGCGCAACCTACGAGCAGTACTTC
TRBV9	TRBJ2-7	-	-	CASSVGGRPYEQYF	TGTGCCAGCAGCGTAGGCGGTAGACCCTACGAGCAGTACTTC
TRBV6-2/TRBV6-3	TRBJ1-6	-	-	CASSPWGPNSPLHF	TGTGCCAGCAGCCCTTGGGGGCCGAATTCACCCCTCCACTTT
TRBV20-1	TRBJ2-7	-	-	CSAIGIGTGYEQYF	TGCAGTGCTATAGGGATAGGCACTGGGTACGAGCAGTACTTC
TRBV27	TRBJ1-2	-	-	CASRAYANYGYTF	TGTGCCAGCAGGGCTTATGCTAACTATGGCTACACCTTC
TRBV5-1	TRBJ1-2	-	-	CASSLDRDRVYSGYTF	TGCGCCAGCAGCTTGGACAGGGATCGGGTGTACTCTGGCTACACCTTC
TRBV7-2	TRBJ2-5	-	TRBD1	CASSKGQAWETQYF	TGTGCCAGCAGCAAGGGACAGGCGTGGGAGACCCAGTACTTC
TRBV20-1	TRBJ2-5	many	-	CSVASGQQETQYF	TGCAGTGTAGCGAGCGGGCAGCAAGAGACCCAGTACTTC
TRBV6-6	TRBJ2-7	-	-	CACSQSRPPGAYEQYF	TGTGCCTGCAGCCAGAGTCGGCCCCCGGGGGCCTACGAGCAGTACTTC
TRBV6-1	TRBJ2-2	-	TRBD2	CASPTSGNTGELFF	TGTGCCAGCCCGACTAGCGGGAACACCGGGGAGCTGTTTTTT
TRBV9	TRBJ2-1	-	-	CASSVGSSSTNEQFF	TGTGCCAGCAGCGTAGGGTCTAGCAGCACCAATGAGCAGTTCTTC
TRBV4-2	TRBJ1-2	-	-	CASSQTDGDYGYTF	TGTGCCAGCAGCCAAACGGACGGAGACTATGGTTACACCTTC
TRBV29-1	TRBJ2-3	-	-	CSVHWADTQYF	TGCAGCGTTCACTGGGCAGATACGCAGTATTTT
TRBV7-9	TRBJ2-3	-	-	CASSLNSGPLRHRYAYF	TGTGCCAGCAGCTTAAACTCAGGGCCCCTACGGCACAGATACGCGTATTTT
TRBV12-3/TRBV12-4	TRBJ2-2	many	-	CASSTDSGGGELFF	TGTGCCAGCAGTACCGACTCCGGCGGCGGGGAGCTGTTTTTT
TRBV10-3	TRBJ1-1	-	-	CAISGGLGTEAFF	TGTGCCATCAGTGGGGGGTTGGGCACTGAAGCTTTCTTT
TRBV10-3	TRBJ2-7	-	TRBD1	CAIGGQAISYEQYF	TGTGCCATCGGTGGACAGGCCATTTCCTACGAGCAGTACTTC
TRBV10-3	TRBJ2-1	-	-	CAISTGLAISYNEQFF	TGTGCCATCAGCACCGGCCTAGCGATTTCCTACAATGAGCAGTTCTTC
TRBV6-1	TRBJ1-1	-	TRBD1	CASSRPGGGGLNTEAFF	TGTGCCAGCAGTCGACCAGGGGGCGGGGGACTAAACACTGAAGCTTTCTTT
TRBV19	TRBJ2-6	-	-	CASSTTSGFSGANVLTF	TGTGCCAGTAGTACCACTTCAGGTTTCTCTGGGGCCAACGTCCTGACTTTC
TRBV7-2	TRBJ1-5	-	TRBD1	CASSRDRGQPQHF	TGTGCCAGCAGCCGAGACAGGGGACAGCCCCAGCATTTT
TRBV7-2	TRBJ2-7	-	TRBD2	CAGSSWTSGRSYEQYF	TGTGCCGGCAGCTCCTGGACTAGCGGGAGGTCGTACGAGCAGTACTTC
TRBV5-1	TRBJ2-3	-	TRBD2	CASSFLASGSHRYAYF	TGCGCCAGCAGCTTCTTGGCTAGCGGGAGCCACAGATACGCGTATTTT
TRBV5-4	TRBJ2-5	-	TRBD1	CASSSDRDYQETQYF	TGTGCCAGCAGCTCCGACAGGGATTATCAAGAGACCCAGTACTTC
TRBV9	TRBJ2-1	-	-	CASSVTTTSSYNEQFF	TGTGCCAGCAGCGTGACGACGACTAGCTCCTACAATGAGCAGTTCTTC
TRBV5-1	TRBJ1-5	-	TRBD1	CASSWGQGASQPQHF	TGCGCCAGCAGCTGGGGACAGGGGGCAAGTCAGCCCCAGCATTTT
TRBV20-1	TRBJ2-5	-	-	CSAVDLRDNARGEQYF	TGCAGTGCCGTTGACCTCCGGGACAACGCCCGAGGGGAGCAGTACTTC
TRBV20-1	TRBJ1-1	-	-	CSARNGEGANTEAFF	TGCAGTGCTAGAAATGGGGAAGGGGCGAACACTGAAGCTTTCTTT
TRBV5-1	TRBJ2-2	-	TRBD1	CASSIRTGGLSTGELFF	TGCGCCAGCAGCATAAGGACAGGGGGCCTATCTACCGGGGAGCTGTTTTTT
TRBV24-1	TRBJ2-5	once	TRBD1	CATGDRGQETQYF	TGTGCCACTGGGGACAGGGGGCAGGAGACCCAGTACTTC
TRBV9	TRBJ1-2	-	-	CASTKGKGGYTF	TGTGCCAGCACGAAAGGCAAAGGTGGCTACACCTTC